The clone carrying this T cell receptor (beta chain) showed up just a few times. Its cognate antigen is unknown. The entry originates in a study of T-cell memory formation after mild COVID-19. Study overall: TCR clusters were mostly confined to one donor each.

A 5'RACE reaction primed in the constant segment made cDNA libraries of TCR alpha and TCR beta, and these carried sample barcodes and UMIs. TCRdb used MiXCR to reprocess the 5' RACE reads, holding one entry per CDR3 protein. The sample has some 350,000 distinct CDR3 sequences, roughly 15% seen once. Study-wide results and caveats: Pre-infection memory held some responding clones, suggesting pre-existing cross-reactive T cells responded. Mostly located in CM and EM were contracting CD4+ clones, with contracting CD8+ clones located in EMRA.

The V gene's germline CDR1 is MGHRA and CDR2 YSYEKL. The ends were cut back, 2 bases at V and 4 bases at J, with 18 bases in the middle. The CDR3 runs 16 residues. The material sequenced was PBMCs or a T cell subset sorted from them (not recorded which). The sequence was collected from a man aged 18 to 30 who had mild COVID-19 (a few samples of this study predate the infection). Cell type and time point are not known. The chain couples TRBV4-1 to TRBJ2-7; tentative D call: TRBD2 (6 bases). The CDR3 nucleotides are TGCGCCAGCAGCCAACGGCACGGGGGACGAAGTTACGAGCAGTACTTC. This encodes CASSQRHGGRSYEQYF.